This is a list of T cell receptor beta chains from one sample in a study of OX40 agonist ivuxolimab in advanced cancers. Assay used: immunoSEQ multiplex PCR; TCRdb lists only in-frame clones, some missing. The table includes 65,000 to 90,000 clones, roughly nine tenths detected once. Sample: CD4+ or CD8+ T cells sorted from blood, taken in a trial of the OX40 agonist ivuxolimab. The receptors stem from an adult with an advanced solid tumor such as melanoma, head and neck, liver or kidney cancer. The CDR3 runs from the conserved cysteine through the conserved F or W. Each record gives: CDR3 DNA, CDR3 protein, J gene, D gene, clone size, V gene. The D gene is left open where the match is weak. Some rows mark clone size as missing; the rest say once, few, many or name a class of expanded clone.

CDR3 DNA: TGTGCCAGTAGACGACCCGGGACAGGGGAGGAGACCCAGTACTTC
CDR3 protein: CASRRPGTGEETQYF
J gene: TRBJ2-5
D gene: TRBD1
clone size: NA
V gene: TRBV19

CDR3 DNA: TGCGCCAGCAGCCCCGACCCGGGACAGGGGTATTCACCCCTCCACTTT
CDR3 protein: CASSPDPGQGYSPLHF
J gene: TRBJ1-6
D gene: TRBD1
clone size: NA
V gene: TRBV4-1

CDR3 DNA: TGTGCCAGTAGTATAGCCAGGGGCAATCAGCCCCAGCATTTT
CDR3 protein: CASSIARGNQPQHF
J gene: TRBJ1-5
D gene: NA
clone size: few
V gene: TRBV19

CDR3 DNA: TGTGCCAGCAGCCCCGGGACAGGGACGAACTATGGCTACACCTTC
CDR3 protein: CASSPGTGTNYGYTF
J gene: TRBJ1-2
D gene: TRBD1
clone size: NA
V gene: TRBV7-2

CDR3 DNA: TGTGCCAGCAGCCCCGGGACCCACGGAGGCTATGGCTACACCTTC
CDR3 protein: CASSPGTHGGYGYTF
J gene: TRBJ1-2
D gene: NA
clone size: NA
V gene: TRBV9

CDR3 DNA: TGTGCCAGCAGTTTAGAGGGGTATGCGGGCTACACCTTC
CDR3 protein: CASSLEGYAGYTF
J gene: TRBJ1-2
D gene: NA
clone size: NA
V gene: TRBV27

CDR3 DNA: TGTGCCAGCAGTCTTGCTGAGGCAGCCAACACTGAAGCTTTCTTT
CDR3 protein: CASSLAEAANTEAFF
J gene: TRBJ1-1
D gene: NA
clone size: NA
V gene: TRBV7-9

CDR3 DNA: TGTGCCAGCAGCTTAGCATGGGGAAGGAATGAAAAACTGTTTTTT
CDR3 protein: CASSLAWGRNEKLFF
J gene: TRBJ1-4
D gene: NA
clone size: NA
V gene: TRBV7-2

CDR3 DNA: TGTGCCAGCAGCGTTCGTGGGCCCGGGGAGCTGTTTTTT
CDR3 protein: CASSVRGPGELFF
J gene: TRBJ2-2
D gene: NA
clone size: once
V gene: TRBV9

CDR3 DNA: TGTGCCAGTACCCCGTGGGCGGAGAGACCCGAAGCTTTCTTT
CDR3 protein: CASTPWAERPEAFF
J gene: TRBJ1-1
D gene: NA
clone size: NA
V gene: TRBV19

CDR3 DNA: TGTGCCAGCAGCTTAGGGGACAGACCCAACTATGGCTACACCTTC
CDR3 protein: CASSLGDRPNYGYTF
J gene: TRBJ1-2
D gene: TRBD1
clone size: NA
V gene: TRBV7-9

CDR3 DNA: TGCGCCAGCAGCTTGTGGTCTAACACTGAAGCTTTCTTT
CDR3 protein: CASSLWSNTEAFF
J gene: TRBJ1-1
D gene: NA
clone size: NA
V gene: TRBV5-1

CDR3 DNA: TGCGCCAGCAGCTTGGGGAACCTGAACACTGAAGCTTTCTTT
CDR3 protein: CASSLGNLNTEAFF
J gene: TRBJ1-1
D gene: NA
clone size: NA
V gene: TRBV5-1

CDR3 DNA: TGTGCCAGCAGCGTAGGACATGGCGGAACGGGCGAGCAGTACTTC
CDR3 protein: CASSVGHGGTGEQYF
J gene: TRBJ2-7
D gene: NA
clone size: NA
V gene: TRBV9

CDR3 DNA: TGTGCCAGCAGCTTGGTGTCCGTGGGTGAAGCTTTCTTT
CDR3 protein: CASSLVSVGEAFF
J gene: TRBJ1-1
D gene: NA
clone size: NA
V gene: TRBV5-6

CDR3 DNA: TGTGCCAGTAGCAGACAGGGGGGCAGTATCCAGTACTTC
CDR3 protein: CASSRQGGSIQYF
J gene: TRBJ2-5
D gene: TRBD1
clone size: NA
V gene: TRBV19

CDR3 DNA: TGTGCCAGCTCACCGCTGGGGGGTGTTCAGGGGACCTCCTACGAGCAGTACTTC
CDR3 protein: CASSPLGGVQGTSYEQYF
J gene: TRBJ2-7
D gene: NA
clone size: NA
V gene: TRBV18

CDR3 DNA: TGTGCCATCAGTGACCTAGGCACAGATACGCAGTATTTT
CDR3 protein: CAISDLGTDTQYF
J gene: TRBJ2-3
D gene: NA
clone size: NA
V gene: TRBV10-3

CDR3 DNA: TGTGCCAGCAGTTCTCAGACTAGCGGGAGGTCCAGATCCTACGAGCAGTACTTC
CDR3 protein: CASSSQTSGRSRSYEQYF
J gene: TRBJ2-7
D gene: TRBD2
clone size: NA
V gene: TRBV28

CDR3 DNA: TGTGCCAGCAGTTACTCTCAGGTCGGGGGGACTGAAGCTTTCTTT
CDR3 protein: CASSYSQVGGTEAFF
J gene: TRBJ1-1
D gene: NA
clone size: NA
V gene: TRBV6-5

CDR3 DNA: TGTGCCAGCACCCGAGGAGTGGACAATTCACCCCTCCACTTT
CDR3 protein: CASTRGVDNSPLHF
J gene: TRBJ1-6
D gene: NA
clone size: NA
V gene: TRBV6-5

CDR3 DNA: TGTGCCTGGATGGCGGGGGTGGACTACGAGCAGTACTTC
CDR3 protein: CAWMAGVDYEQYF
J gene: TRBJ2-7
D gene: TRBD2
clone size: NA
V gene: TRBV30

CDR3 DNA: TGTGCCAGCTCGACCTCATATAGCAATCAGCCCCAGCATTTT
CDR3 protein: CASSTSYSNQPQHF
J gene: TRBJ1-5
D gene: NA
clone size: NA
V gene: TRBV27

CDR3 DNA: TGTGCCAGCAGTCCCCGGGGCAGAGGAGAAGGGGTTCGCTACACCTTC
CDR3 protein: CASSPRGRGEGVRYTF
J gene: TRBJ1-2
D gene: NA
clone size: NA
V gene: TRBV28

CDR3 DNA: TGTGCCAGTAGTATAGGACGGAGCTTTTCTGGGGCCAACGTCCTGACTTTC
CDR3 protein: CASSIGRSFSGANVLTF
J gene: TRBJ2-6
D gene: NA
clone size: NA
V gene: TRBV19

CDR3 DNA: TGTGCCAGCAGCTTACGAGCAGCCACCGGGGAGCTGTTTTTT
CDR3 protein: CASSLRAATGELFF
J gene: TRBJ2-2
D gene: NA
clone size: NA
V gene: TRBV7-7

CDR3 DNA: TGCGCCAGCAGCTTGTTCCCGTCTGGAAACACCATATATTTT
CDR3 protein: CASSLFPSGNTIYF
J gene: TRBJ1-3
D gene: NA
clone size: NA
V gene: TRBV5-1

CDR3 DNA: TGTGCCACCAGCAGAGACCTCCAAAGGGGCTGGGCTGAAGCTTTCTTT
CDR3 protein: CATSRDLQRGWAEAFF
J gene: TRBJ1-1
D gene: NA
clone size: NA
V gene: TRBV15

CDR3 DNA: TGTGCCAGCAGCTTAGCCGGGAGCTCGGCCCTCCACTTT
CDR3 protein: CASSLAGSSALHF
J gene: TRBJ1-6
D gene: NA
clone size: few
V gene: TRBV7-9

CDR3 DNA: TGCGCCAGCAGTTGGGGACGGGGGTTAGACACAGATACGCAGTATTTT
CDR3 protein: CASSWGRGLDTDTQYF
J gene: TRBJ2-3
D gene: NA
clone size: NA
V gene: TRBV5-1

CDR3 DNA: TGTGCCAGCAGCTTAGGGACAGGGATTGGTAATTCACCCCTCCACTTT
CDR3 protein: CASSLGTGIGNSPLHF
J gene: TRBJ1-6
D gene: TRBD1
clone size: NA
V gene: TRBV7-2

CDR3 DNA: TGTGCCAGCAGTGATAAAGGGCCCAGGGGTGAAGCTTTCTTT
CDR3 protein: CASSDKGPRGEAFF
J gene: TRBJ1-1
D gene: NA
clone size: NA
V gene: TRBV6-1

CDR3 DNA: TGTGCCAGCAGTGCGCAGGGGGCGCGGGGCTACACCTTC
CDR3 protein: CASSAQGARGYTF
J gene: TRBJ1-2
D gene: TRBD1
clone size: NA
V gene: TRBV6-5

CDR3 DNA: TGTGCCAGCAGTTTACTGGGCGGGGGGTCCTACGAGCAGTACTTC
CDR3 protein: CASSLLGGGSYEQYF
J gene: TRBJ2-7
D gene: TRBD2
clone size: NA
V gene: TRBV27

CDR3 DNA: TGTGCCAGCAGCCCCGCAGGGGCTCCCTTAAGCAATCAGCCCCAGCATTTT
CDR3 protein: CASSPAGAPLSNQPQHF
J gene: TRBJ1-5
D gene: NA
clone size: NA
V gene: TRBV7-8

CDR3 DNA: TGTGCCAGTAGTATTGATAGTTTTAACTACGAGCAGTACTTC
CDR3 protein: CASSIDSFNYEQYF
J gene: TRBJ2-7
D gene: NA
clone size: few
V gene: TRBV19

CDR3 DNA: TGTGCCAGTAGTATCGTTACCCTGAACACCGGGGAGCTGTTTTTT
CDR3 protein: CASSIVTLNTGELFF
J gene: TRBJ2-2
D gene: NA
clone size: NA
V gene: TRBV19

CDR3 DNA: TGTGCCAGCAGCTTAGGCAGCAATCAGCCCCAGCATTTT
CDR3 protein: CASSLGSNQPQHF
J gene: TRBJ1-5
D gene: NA
clone size: once
V gene: TRBV11-2

CDR3 DNA: TGCAGTGCTAGAGATTTATATGGCTACACCTTC
CDR3 protein: CSARDLYGYTF
J gene: TRBJ1-2
D gene: NA
clone size: NA
V gene: TRBV20-1

CDR3 DNA: TGTGCCAGCAGTTCCGCAGGGGTCCAGCCCCAGCATTTT
CDR3 protein: CASSSAGVQPQHF
J gene: TRBJ1-5
D gene: NA
clone size: NA
V gene: TRBV28

CDR3 DNA: TGTGCCAGCAGCTCCACAGGGCCGGCGGGTAATGAAAAACTGTTTTTT
CDR3 protein: CASSSTGPAGNEKLFF
J gene: TRBJ1-4
D gene: NA
clone size: NA
V gene: TRBV28

CDR3 DNA: TGTGCCAGCAGCAAAGCGGGGAGGACAGGGTTTGACACTGAAGCTTTCTTT
CDR3 protein: CASSKAGRTGFDTEAFF
J gene: TRBJ1-1
D gene: NA
clone size: NA
V gene: TRBV21-1

CDR3 DNA: TGTGCCAGCAGCTTACAACCGGGGGCACCCTATGGCTACACCTTC
CDR3 protein: CASSLQPGAPYGYTF
J gene: TRBJ1-2
D gene: NA
clone size: once
V gene: TRBV7-3

CDR3 DNA: TGTGCCAGCAGTTTATTGGGTACCTCTGGGGCCAACGTCCTGACTTTC
CDR3 protein: CASSLLGTSGANVLTF
J gene: TRBJ2-6
D gene: NA
clone size: NA
V gene: TRBV28

CDR3 DNA: TGTGCCAGCAGTCGTACTCGGGGGGGAGGAACTGAAGCTTTCTTT
CDR3 protein: CASSRTRGGGTEAFF
J gene: TRBJ1-1
D gene: NA
clone size: NA
V gene: TRBV6-1

CDR3 DNA: TGCGCCAGCAGTGACCACAGGGACCCGGGCCCAACCTCCTACGAGCAGTACTTC
CDR3 protein: CASSDHRDPGPTSYEQYF
J gene: TRBJ2-7
D gene: NA
clone size: once
V gene: TRBV10-2

CDR3 DNA: TGTGCCAGTAGTATGGCGGGGGGCAGAATGTATGCTTTCTTT
CDR3 protein: CASSMAGGRMYAFF
J gene: TRBJ1-1
D gene: NA
clone size: NA
V gene: TRBV19

CDR3 DNA: TGTGCCAGTAGTATTCAGCGGACTAGGGGTTCAGATACGCAGTATTTT
CDR3 protein: CASSIQRTRGSDTQYF
J gene: TRBJ2-3
D gene: TRBD2
clone size: NA
V gene: TRBV19

CDR3 DNA: TGTGCCAGCAGCGTAACAAACAGTCCTCTTTACGAGCAGTACTTC
CDR3 protein: CASSVTNSPLYEQYF
J gene: TRBJ2-7
D gene: NA
clone size: NA
V gene: TRBV9

CDR3 DNA: TGTGCCAGCAGCCAGACCGGGACAGGGCGCGAGCAGTACTTC
CDR3 protein: CASSQTGTGREQYF
J gene: TRBJ2-7
D gene: TRBD1
clone size: NA
V gene: TRBV7-2

CDR3 DNA: TGTGCCAGCTCACCTACTAGCGGGGTGGACAATGAGCAGTTCTTC
CDR3 protein: CASSPTSGVDNEQFF
J gene: TRBJ2-1
D gene: TRBD2
clone size: NA
V gene: TRBV18

CDR3 DNA: TGTGCCAGCCGAGGGTCAGTGAAGCTCAATCAGCCCCAGCATTTT
CDR3 protein: CASRGSVKLNQPQHF
J gene: TRBJ1-5
D gene: NA
clone size: NA
V gene: TRBV6-1

CDR3 DNA: TGTGCCAGCAGCTGGGGAGCACAGGGGGACACCGGGGAGCTGTTTTTT
CDR3 protein: CASSWGAQGDTGELFF
J gene: TRBJ2-2
D gene: TRBD1
clone size: NA
V gene: TRBV5-4

CDR3 DNA: TGTGCCAGCAGTTCCCTCGGGGAAAAACTGTTTTTT
CDR3 protein: CASSSLGEKLFF
J gene: TRBJ1-4
D gene: NA
clone size: NA
V gene: TRBV6-5